Here is one T cell receptor (beta chain) with its context. The specificity of this receptor is unknown. The input lacks base qualities; no much larger clone sits a single base away. The source of the sample is a study of blood T cell repertoires in COVID-19 (dated by TCRdb to 2019 to 2021). Study-level background: Samples covering the acute and convalescent phases of COVID-19 were provided by collaborators in the United States, Italy and Spain. The prospective study material was composed of cDNA or gDNA derived from T cells, B-cell-depleted T cells, or PBMCs. Deeply sampled blood TCRbeta repertoires from subjects exposed to, actively infected with, or recovered from COVID-19 were included in the dataset. The repertoires were released in a freely available public database intended as a resource for research on the immune response to SARS-CoV-2. The samples were drawn from the first 160 participants of the ongoing ImmuneRACE study and from 950 to 1,500 subjects provided by 6 global collaborators. Sample metadata almost always included a de-identified subject ID, COVID-19 status, age in years and sex. Where available, HLA class I and class II types were taken from metadata supplied by the sample provider and were not determined by assay-based typing.

The collaborating institutions used their own protocols to collect whole blood in K2EDTA tubes. For TCRbeta analysis, collaborator samples were shipped as frozen whole blood, as isolated PBMCs, or as DNA extracted from either sample type. General study outcomes and caveats: How much clinical and demographic metadata was included differed by source and by participant, and the metadata was provided uncurated.

TCRbeta CDR3 regions were amplified from genomic DNA using the immunoSEQ Assay, a bias-controlled multiplex PCR. In the authors' own workflow: The number of nucleated cells in each sample was estimated from the amplification of reference gene primers within the assay. To quantify the absolute abundance of each unique TCRbeta CDR3 rearrangement, sequence reads were collapsed and filtered. Productive Simpson clonality was computed per sample as the square root of Simpson's diversity index over productive rearrangements. The immuneACCESS repertoire file appears here via TCRdb, limited to in-frame rearrangements. These files lack a portion of the clones; in checked studies, under half of the deficit traces to unresolved V genes, and the cause of the others is not known. The V and J calls and the clone size are those of that table, but D and trimming were determined from the DNA. The sample table holds more than 250,000 clones, of which about 82% were seen once. Under 2% of the sample goes to the ten largest clones.

The germline V gene supplies CDR1 MNHEY and CDR2 SVGEGT. The V and J ends are trimmed by 4 bases and 5 bases, leaving 18 bases between them. From cysteine to phenylalanine, the CDR3 is 15 amino acids long. Only the CDR3 region is kept as DNA, spanning 45 bases read in frame from base 1. The clonotype comes from a woman in her forties or fifties with acute or convalescent COVID-19. This chain joins TRBV6-2 or TRBV6-3 to TRBJ2-7; a tentative D match to TRBD1 spans 5 bases. The sequencing sample was made of peripheral blood. CDR3 sequence: CASSSPRAGVDEQYF. The DNA sequence is TGTGCCAGCAGTTCCCCCAGGGCCGGCGTCGACGAGCAGTACTTC.